These T cell receptor beta chains were read from a single sample in a study of CD8 T cells in ankylosing spondylitis. MiXCR, applied by TCRdb to the 5' RACE reads, yields one record per CDR3 protein. Among about 330,000 distinct CDR3 sequences listed, 7.5% to 9% were seen once. Sequenced material: blood, either unsorted or a sorted T cell fraction (not recorded which). The receptors originated from a male donor with ankylosing spondylitis. Each CDR3 is given with its conserved first and last residue. The D gene is left open where the match is weak. Size tells how often a clone was seen (once, few, many) or the class of an expanded clone, and some rows leave it out.

- - TRBJ2-7 TRBV20-1 TGCAGTGCTAGGGGGGTTTTTGGTACCTACGAGCAGTACTTC CSARGVFGTYEQYF
- - TRBJ2-7 TRBV18 TGTGCCAGCTCACCCGGTAACAGAGCCTACGAGCAGTACTTC CASSPGNRAYEQYF
TRBD1 many TRBJ1-1 TRBV29-1 TGCAGCGTTAGGGGTTTTGACAGGGGGAAAGCTTTCTTT CSVRGFDRGKAFF
TRBD1 - TRBJ2-5 TRBV7-2 TGTGCCAGCAGCTCAGCCCCGGGACAGGGGGCCCAAGAGACCCAGTACTTC CASSSAPGQGAQETQYF
TRBD2 many TRBJ2-7 TRBV28 TGTGCCAGCAGTACTAGCGGGAGAAGATACGAGCAGTACTTC CASSTSGRRYEQYF
- many TRBJ2-7 TRBV29-1 TGCAGCGTTTACAACTACGAGCAGTACTTC CSVYNYEQYF
TRBD1 few TRBJ1-2 TRBV7-3 TGTGCCAGCAGCTCCGACGGACAGGGCTATGGCTACACCTTC CASSSDGQGYGYTF
- many TRBJ2-3 TRBV5-1 TGCGCCAGCTCGCCGGGACCGAGCACAGATACGCAGTATTTT CASSPGPSTDTQYF
TRBD2 many TRBJ2-7 TRBV29-1 TGCAGCGTTGGGGGGGGGGGACCCTCCTACGAGCAGTACTTC CSVGGGGPSYEQYF
TRBD2 few TRBJ2-7 TRBV7-2 TGTGCCAGCAGAAGCCAAGCGGGACGCCAAAACGAGCAGTACTTC CASRSQAGRQNEQYF
- many TRBJ1-5 TRBV3-1 TGTGCCAGCAGCCGATCCTCCAGTGGCAATCAGCCCCAGCATTTT CASSRSSSGNQPQHF
- - TRBJ1-1 TRBV18 TGTGCCAGCTCACCGCGAAGATCTGACACTGAAGCTTTCTTT CASSPRRSDTEAFF
- few TRBJ2-7 TRBV11-2 TGTGCCAGCAGCTTATGGAGATACGAGCAGTACTTC CASSLWRYEQYF
- few TRBJ2-7 TRBV7-9 TGTGCCAGCAGCTTACAGGCCCCTCGGGATTACGAGCAGTACTTC CASSLQAPRDYEQYF
- - TRBJ2-2 TRBV18 TGTGCCAGCTCACCACTACGGCAGGCGAACACCGGGGAGCTGTTTTTT CASSPLRQANTGELFF
- - TRBJ1-1 TRBV20-1 TGCAGTGCTAGCAAGGCGCCAAACACTGAAGCTTTCTTT CSASKAPNTEAFF